The 7 T cell receptor beta chains in this list originate from one sample, sequenced in a study of ipilimumab plus nivolumab after autologous stem cell transplantation (dated by TCRdb to 2020 to 2023). Libraries were made using the immunoSEQ multiplex PCR assay. Sourced from immuneACCESS, this table was stored by TCRdb with only in-frame sequences that have V and J called. A share of the clones is absent; for the studies checked, an unresolved V gene accounts for under half, and the remainder has no known explanation. For this sample there are over 80,000 clones; over 80% appear just once. Jointly, the top ten make up under 2.5% of the sample. Sequencing used PBMCs, obtained in a trial of ipilimumab plus nivolumab as post-transplant consolidation. The receptors were gathered from a male donor with diffuse large B-cell lymphoma.

The chain employs TRBV18 and TRBJ1-3; D is uncertain. The V end was cut by 8 bases, the J end by 0 bases, with 11 bases between. Germline V gene lookup returns CDR1 KGHSH and CDR2 LQKENI. The CDR3 has 14 residues. The DNA for the CDR3 is TGTGCCAGCACTGTGGGGAGCTCTGGAAACACCATATATTTT. This codes for CASTVGSSGNTIYF.

The chain is built from TRBV25-1 and TRBJ2-5, with 7 bases lining up with TRBD2. V was pared by 5 bases and J by 2 bases, with 14 bases of the junction left unmatched. There are 17 residues in the CDR3. Germline CDR1 is MGHDK and CDR2 is SYGVNS. CDR3 in amino acids: CASSPLAVPGKQETQYF. In DNA form, the CDR3 reads TGTGCCAGCAGTCCGCTAGCGGTGCCGGGAAAACAAGAGACCCAGTACTTC.

This chain connects TRBV5-4 to TRBJ2-3; tentatively, D is TRBD2 (6 bases). This CDR3 comprises 15 residues. Trimming shortened V by 3 bases and J by 0 bases, and 11 bases separated the two germline ends. Germline assignment: CDR1 SGHNT and CDR2 YYREEE (reference sequence). The CDR3 reads CASSSPGTSTDTQYF. CDR3 nucleotides: TGTGCCAGCAGCTCCCCCGGGACTAGCACAGATACGCAGTATTTT. Filled out from reference TRBV5-4 and TRBJ2-3, the complete variable domain reads ETGVTQSPTHLIKTRGQQVTLRCSSQSGHNTVSWYQQALGQGPQFIFQYYREEENGRGNFPPRFSGLQFPNYSSELNVNALELDDSALYLCASSSPGTSTDTQYFGPGTRLTVL.

This clone has a single count. The rearrangement links TRBV7-9 to TRBJ1-2, with D perhaps matching TRBD1 (5 bases). Per the germline V gene, CDR1 is SEHNR and CDR2 is FQNEAQ (reference sequence). V was shortened by 5 bases and J by 2 bases, with 9 bases between the two germline ends. CDR3 size: 13 residues. CDR3 loop: CASSPQGNYGYTF. The CDR3 nucleotides read TGTGCCAGCAGCCCCCAGGGAAACTATGGCTACACCTTC.

The chain uses TRBV5-4 and TRBJ1-1; tentative D call: TRBD1 (6 bases). V lost 0 bases and J 0 bases, leaving 9 bases between the germline ends. Per germline, CDR1 SGHNT and CDR2 YYREEE (reference sequence). The CDR3 contains 15 residues. In DNA, the CDR3 is TGTGCCAGCAGCTTGGGGAGGGGGATGAACACTGAAGCTTTCTTT. Its translation is CASSLGRGMNTEAFF.

The V call is TRBV19, the J call TRBJ1-5; 8 nucleotides match TRBD1. The V segment lost 4 bases and the J segment 3 bases; nucleotides outside the gene matches: 8. Germline loops: CDR1 LNHDA, CDR2 SQIVND (reference sequence). The CDR3 runs 16 residues. CDR3 loop: CASSRDRNGFNQPQHF. CDR3 coding DNA: TGTGCCAGTAGTAGGGACAGGAATGGATTCAATCAGCCCCAGCATTTT.

This chain joins TRBV9 and TRBJ1-2; 7 bases fit TRBD1. The CDR3 consists of 15 residues. With 7 bases clipped from V and 5 bases from J, the junction kept 14 bases outside the gene matches. Per germline, CDR1 SGDLS and CDR2 YYNGEE. The DNA for the CDR3 is TGTGCCAGCCGTAGGGGGCTCACTTCCGATTATGGCTACACCTTC. Its translation: CASRRGLTSDYGYTF.